Each of the 9 T cell receptor beta chains below was sequenced from the same sample in a study of cytomegalovirus exposure and HLA in healthy donors. Vbeta (60) and Jbeta (13) primers were used in the PCR. TCRdb's table, derived via immunoSEQ multiplex PCR, lists solely in-frame clones and lacks some. Of 100,000 to 150,000 clones in the sample, under 85% were seen once. The sequencing sample was made of PBMCs. The receptors were gathered from a human donor in good health.

The sample holds a few counts of this clone. V gene TRBV4-2 combines with J gene TRBJ2-2; 10 bases map to TRBD2. Germline CDR1 LGHNA, CDR2 YNFKEQ. Trimming at V came to 4 bases and at J to 3 bases, leaving 8 bases not matched to a gene. The CDR3 contains 17 residues. The CDR3 DNA sequence: TGTGCCAGCAGCCCCGGCCGTCTAGCGGGAGACACCGGGGAGCTGTTTTTT. Residues: CASSPGRLAGDTGELFF.

The J gene is TRBJ1-1, the V gene TRBV18, with D perhaps TRBD1 (5 bases). Germline CDR1 and CDR2: KGHSH and LQKENI. The CDR3 is made up of 13 amino acids. Trimming took off 8 bases at V and 4 bases at J, with 14 bases between the two ends. CDR3 protein: CASLSGVVTEAFF. The CDR3 bases are TGTGCCAGCCTGTCGGGGGTTGTCACTGAAGCTTTCTTT.

This chain connects TRBV28 to TRBJ2-7, with 12 bases identical to TRBD1. The germline CDR1 and CDR2 sequences are MDHEN and SYDVKM. This CDR3 has 15 amino acids. The V segment lost 6 bases and the J segment 3 bases; nucleotides outside the gene matches: 6. This CDR3 is CASRGDRGRFYEQYF. CDR3 in DNA: TGTGCCAGCAGGGGGGACAGGGGGCGTTTCTACGAGCAGTACTTC.

This rearrangement joins TRBV18 to TRBJ2-7, with 8 bases fitting TRBD2. The length of the CDR3 is 15 residues. CDR1 and CDR2 from the germline V gene are KGHSH and LQKENI. V trimming: 0 bases; J trimming: 6 bases; junction bases outside the gene matches: 7. CDR3 nucleotides: TGTGCCAGCTCACCACCACGGGAGGGCCGGGGCGAGCAGTACTTC. This codes for CASSPPREGRGEQYF.

The chain uses TRBV7-2 and TRBJ2-7; D remains ambiguous. The CDR3 is 15 amino acids. Trimming shortened V by 0 bases and J by 4 bases, and 13 bases separated the two germline ends. Looked up from germline, CDR1 is SGHTA and CDR2 is FQGNSA. The CDR3 DNA follows: TGTGCCAGCAGCTTAGCGCCTGGTAGCCAGTACGAGCAGTACTTC. Translating gives CASSLAPGSQYEQYF.

The rearrangement uses TRBV19 and TRBJ1-1; D unresolved. The length of the CDR3 is 14 residues. Germline lookup yields CDR1 LNHDA and CDR2 SQIVND (reference sequence). Trimming shortened V by 2 bases and J by 1 base, and 8 bases separated the two germline ends. This CDR3 reads CASSITAKNTEAFF. The CDR3 nucleotides are TGTGCCAGTAGTATAACAGCTAAGAACACTGAAGCTTTCTTT.

V is TRBV6-1 and J is TRBJ2-1; D unresolved. This CDR3 region has 16 residues. The ends were cut back, 4 bases at V and 2 bases at J, with 15 bases in the middle. CDR1 and CDR2 from the germline V gene are MNHNS and SASEGT. The DNA for the CDR3 is TGTGCCAGCAGTGTCGCTCGAAGCGTTACCTACAATGAGCAGTTCTTC. Protein product: CASSVARSVTYNEQFF.

This clone has a handful of counts. The CDR3 DNA sequence: TGTGCCAGCCGTCTGGGAGGCTCCTACGAGCAGTACTTC. The encoded protein is CASRLGGSYEQYF. The chain links TRBV5-4 to TRBJ2-7; D is perhaps TRBD2 (6 bases). This CDR3 spans 13 amino acids. Trimming left V 7 bases short and J 0 bases short, with 11 bases between. Germline CDR1 and CDR2: SGHNT and YYREEE (reference sequence).

The chain combines TRBV5-1 with TRBJ2-2; D gene unclear. Between the trimmed V and J ends, which lost 2 bases and 6 bases, there was a span of 8 bases. The CDR3 consists of 13 residues. Germline CDR1 is SGHRS and CDR2 is YFSETQ. CDR3 sequence reads: CASSFAEAGELFF. The CDR3, as DNA: TGCGCCAGCAGCTTCGCCGAGGCCGGGGAGCTGTTTTTT. The whole variable domain, filled in from reference TRBV5-1 and TRBJ2-2, reads KAGVTQTPRYLIKTRGQQVTLSCSPISGHRSVSWYQQTPGQGLQFLFEYFSETQRNKGNFPGRFSGRQFSNSRSEMNVSTLELGDSALYLCASSFAEAGELFFGEGSRLTVL.